This TCR beta chain was obtained from a study of T cells after posttransplantation cyclophosphamide. Regarding the study as a whole: After PTCy, TRB diversity resembled that of CNI/methotrexate controls. Skin or GI-infiltrating T cells shared few TRB sequences with blood. Donor CD8+ memory clones often dominated recipient blood repertoires at later times.

Produced via immunoSEQ multiplex PCR; TCRdb's table is partial and in-frame only. Here the sample spans around 22,000 clones, less than 90% being singletons. Busulfan-fludarabine conditioning, marrow transplant, and cyclophosphamide on days +3 and +4 were administered. About this clone: The antigen remains unidentified.

Germline CDR1 SEHNR, CDR2 FQNEAQ (reference sequence). This CDR3 spans 14 amino acids. V dropped 5 bases and J dropped 4; count of bases not matched to a gene: 5. This material consisted of PBMCs, taken after allogeneic stem cell transplant with posttransplant cyclophosphamide. J is TRBJ1-5 and V is TRBV7-9, with TRBD1 identical over 7 bases. This TCR was recovered from a female patient in her 30s who received an allogeneic stem cell transplant from an unrelated donor, was CMV-positive, and had no GVHD. A subset of T cells may come from the graft donor. This CDR3 is CASSRTGVNQPQHF. The CDR3 nucleotides read TGTGCCAGCAGCCGTACAGGGGTTAATCAGCCCCAGCATTTT.